This T cell receptor beta chain was recorded in a study of cytomegalovirus exposure and HLA in healthy donors. Study-wide findings and caveats: Listed as cytomegalovirus-associated were more than 150 TCR beta chains. Analyses of presence and absence presupposed an approximately uniform sequencing depth across donors. Later analysis suggested most CMV-associated TCR beta chains were HLA-restricted. In a later analysis, approximately 15,000 TCR beta sequences were associated with HLA alleles at 0.05 false discovery rate.

The CDR3 length is 15 residues. Germline V gene lookup returns CDR1 MDHEN and CDR2 SYDVKM. V lost 6 bases and J 0 bases, leaving 13 bases between the germline ends. The PCR ran on 60 Vbeta and 13 Jbeta primers. Data came from immunoSEQ multiplex PCR; TCRdb stores just in-frame clones and leaves some out. The sample yields over 100,000 clones, roughly 74% seen once. A remark on this clone: Its target is unknown.

The J gene is TRBJ2-3, the V gene TRBV28, with D maybe TRBD1 (6 bases). The sequence was collected from a male donor in good health and CMV-seronegative. The sequenced sample was PBMCs. The CDR3 sequence: CASSLGQSSTDTQYF. CDR3 coding DNA: TGTGCCAGCAGCCTAGGACAGTCTAGCACAGATACGCAGTATTTT.